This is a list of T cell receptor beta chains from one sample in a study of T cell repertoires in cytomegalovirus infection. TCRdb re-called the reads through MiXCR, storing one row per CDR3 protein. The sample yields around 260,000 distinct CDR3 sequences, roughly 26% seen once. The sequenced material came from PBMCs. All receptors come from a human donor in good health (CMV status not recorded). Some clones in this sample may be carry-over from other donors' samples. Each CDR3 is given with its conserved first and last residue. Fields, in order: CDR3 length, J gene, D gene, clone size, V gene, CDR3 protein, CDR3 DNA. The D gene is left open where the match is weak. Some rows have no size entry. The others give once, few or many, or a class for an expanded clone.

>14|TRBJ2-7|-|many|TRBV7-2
CASSPPRDIYEQYF
TGTGCCAGCAGCCCTCCCCGAGACATTTACGAGCAGTACTTC
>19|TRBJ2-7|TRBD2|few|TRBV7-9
CASSSGGTSGGGTPYEQYF
TGTGCCAGCAGCTCCGGGGGGACTAGCGGGGGAGGTACCCCCTACGAGCAGTACTTC
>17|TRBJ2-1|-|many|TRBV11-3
CASSPLASVGVNNEQFF
TGTGCCAGCAGCCCCTTGGCTAGCGTTGGAGTTAACAATGAGCAGTTCTTC
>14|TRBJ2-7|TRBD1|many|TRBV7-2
CASRWDRGSYEQYF
TGTGCCAGCAGGTGGGACAGGGGTTCCTACGAGCAGTACTTC
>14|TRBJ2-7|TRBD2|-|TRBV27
CASSFSSGSHEQYF
TGTGCCAGCAGTTTTTCCAGCGGGAGCCACGAGCAGTACTTC
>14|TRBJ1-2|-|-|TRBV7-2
CASSSTRTHPGYTF
TGTGCCAGCAGCTCCACCCGGACACATCCTGGCTACACCTTC
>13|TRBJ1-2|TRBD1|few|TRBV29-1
CSVRTGMDYGYTF
TGCAGCGTTAGGACAGGAATGGACTATGGCTACACCTTC
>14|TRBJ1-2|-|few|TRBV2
CASSLTGTQAGYTF
TGTGCCAGCAGCCTTACCGGGACCCAAGCAGGCTACACCTTC
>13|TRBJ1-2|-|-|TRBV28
CASSLKVVSGYTF
TGTGCCAGCAGTTTAAAGGTCGTCTCGGGCTACACCTTC
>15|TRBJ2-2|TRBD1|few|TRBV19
CASSIMRGPTGELFF
TGTGCCAGTAGTATAATGAGGGGGCCCACCGGGGAGCTGTTTTTT
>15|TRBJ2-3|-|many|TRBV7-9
CASSSPGSSTDTQYF
TGTGCCAGCAGCTCCCCGGGATCTAGCACAGATACGCAGTATTTT
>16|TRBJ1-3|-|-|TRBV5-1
CASSLGELGRLNTIYF
TGCGCCAGCAGCTTGGGGGAATTGGGACGTCTAAACACCATATATTTT
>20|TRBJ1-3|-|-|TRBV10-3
CAISDGEATRSPVPGNTIYF
TGTGCCATCAGTGACGGGGAGGCCACCAGATCGCCCGTCCCTGGAAACACCATATATTTT
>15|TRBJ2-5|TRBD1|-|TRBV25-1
CASSELRGQQETQYF
TGTGCCAGCAGTGAATTGAGGGGACAGCAAGAGACCCAGTACTTC
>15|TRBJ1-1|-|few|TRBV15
CATSSIGVGNTEAFF
TGTGCCACCAGCTCGATCGGGGTCGGCAACACTGAAGCTTTCTTT
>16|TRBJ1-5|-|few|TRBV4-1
CASSQDLQGLNQPQHF
TGCGCCAGCAGCCAAGACCTCCAGGGCCTCAATCAGCCCCAGCATTTT
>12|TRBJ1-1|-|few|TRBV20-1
CSATDRVTEAFF
TGCAGTGCCACTGATAGGGTCACTGAAGCTTTCTTT
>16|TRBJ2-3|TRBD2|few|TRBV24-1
CATSDRTSGNTDTQYF
TGTGCCACCAGTGATCGCACTAGCGGAAACACAGATACGCAGTATTTT
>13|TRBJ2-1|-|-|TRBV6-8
CASRQGIYNEQFF
TGTGCCAGCCGGCAGGGGATTTACAATGAGCAGTTCTTC
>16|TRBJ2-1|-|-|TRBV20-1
CSARDNTGRSYNEQFF
TGCAGTGCTAGAGATAACACAGGCCGCTCCTACAATGAGCAGTTCTTC
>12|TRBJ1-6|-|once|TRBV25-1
CASSDNNSPLHF
TGTGCCAGCAGTGACAATAATTCACCCCTCCACTTT